Below are 20 T cell receptor beta chains sequenced from a single sample in a study of Ad26.COV2.S vaccination and SARS-CoV-2 variants. Repertoires were generated with immunoSEQ multiplex PCR, while TCRdb's copy carries only in-frame clones and drops some. The sample has fewer than 600,000 clones, approximately 90% seen once; the top ten hold approximately 1.7%. This sample's treatment: some 20 received Ad26.COV2.S at low or high dose, single or two shots; several received placebo; per-sample allocation not given. After the first vaccine or placebo injection, samples were drawn on day 63. Source: peripheral blood, taken in a trial of Ad26.COV2.S vaccine versus placebo. The origin of the receptors is a person between 18 and 65 years old who received the Ad26.COV2.S COVID-19 vaccine or a placebo.

The chain joins TRBV30 to TRBJ1-5; D is perhaps TRBD1 (5 bases). V lost 2 bases, J lost 3 bases, and 11 bases lay in between. Germline assignment: CDR1 GTSNPN and CDR2 SVGIG (reference sequence). The CDR3 has 14 residues. The CDR3 bases are TGTGCCTGGAGTAAGGGGCAATTCAATCAGCCCCAGCATTTT. It is translated as CAWSKGQFNQPQHF.

The chain links TRBV28 to TRBJ2-7, with 8 bases that match TRBD1. Trimming at V came to 4 bases and at J to 2 bases, leaving 7 bases not matched to a gene. The germline CDR1 and CDR2 sequences are MDHEN and SYDVKM. CDR3 size: 15 residues. Here the CDR3 reads CASSSPGTGPYEQYF. The CDR3 DNA sequence: TGTGCCAGCAGTTCTCCCGGGACAGGTCCCTACGAGCAGTACTTC. The entire variable domain, with the rest obtained from reference TRBV28 and TRBJ2-7, is as follows: DVKVTQSSRYLVKRTGEKVFLECVQDMDHENMFWYRQDPGLGLRLIYFSYDVKMKEKGDIPEGYSVSREKKERFSLILESASTNQTSMYLCASSSPGTGPYEQYFGPGTRLTVT.

The gene calls are TRBV7-8 and TRBJ1-4, with TRBD1 matching over 9 bases. The CDR3 runs to 16 residues. Per germline, CDR1 SGHVS and CDR2 FQNEAQ. The ends lost 1 base at V and 8 bases at J; junction bases unmatched: 8. The CDR3 is CASSLESDRGGEKLFF. As DNA, the CDR3 is TGTGCCAGCAGCTTAGAGTCGGACAGGGGAGGCGAAAAACTGTTTTTT. The full variable domain, with the rest looked up from reference TRBV7-8 and TRBJ1-4, is GAGVSQSPRYKVAKRGQDVALRCDPISGHVSLFWYQQALGQGPEFLTYFQNEAQLDKSGLPSDRFFAERPEGSVSTLKIQRTQQEDSAVYLCASSLESDRGGEKLFFGSGTQLSVL.

The rearrangement joins TRBV2 to TRBJ2-2, with D hard to call. V was pared by 3 bases and J by 6 bases, with 8 bases between. This CDR3 has 13 amino acids. The germline gives CDR1 SNHLY, CDR2 FYNNEI. DNA of the CDR3: TGTGCCAGCAGTGAGCGGCCGGCCGGGGAGCTGTTTTTT. The encoded protein is CASSERPAGELFF.

The chain joins TRBV11-3 to TRBJ2-1, with 8 positions matching TRBD2. V was pared by 1 base and J by 7 bases, with 9 bases of the junction left unmatched. Germline loops: CDR1 SGHNT, CDR2 YENEEA. The length of the CDR3 is 16 residues. The chain's CDR3 is CASSLGGGLGGNEQFF. The CDR3 DNA reads TGTGCCAGCAGCTTAGGAGGGGGACTAGGTGGTAATGAGCAGTTCTTC.

The J gene is TRBJ1-2, the V gene TRBV4-1, with D hard to call. The CDR3 runs 13 residues. The V gene's germline CDR1 is MGHRA and CDR2 YSYEKL. The V gene lost 0 bases and the J gene lost 2 bases, with 4 bases spanning the gap. In DNA, the CDR3 is TGCGCCAGCAGCCAAGAAAGGAACTATGGCTACACCTTC. Protein product: CASSQERNYGYTF.

The gene calls are TRBV19 and TRBJ2-1, with 14 bases fitting TRBD2. Trimming at V came to 4 bases and at J to 8 bases, leaving 1 base not matched to a gene. In germline, CDR1 is LNHDA, CDR2 SQIVND (reference sequence). This CDR3 spans 14 amino acids. CDR3 DNA sequence: TGTGCCAGTAGTAAGGGACTAGCGGGGGATGAGCAGTTCTTC. Translating it yields CASSKGLAGDEQFF.

This clone was seen just once. This chain connects TRBV7-2 to TRBJ2-1; 9 nucleotides match TRBD2. The CDR3 contains 16 residues. CDR1 SGHTA and CDR2 FQGNSA come from the germline V gene. V lost 4 bases, J lost 4 bases, and 8 bases stayed unmatched. Here the CDR3 DNA reads TGTGCCAGCAGCTCAGCTGGGACTAGCCGTTACAATGAGCAGTTCTTC. Its protein product is CASSSAGTSRYNEQFF.

V usage is TRBV6-6 and J usage is TRBJ1-3, with TRBD1 matching over 8 bases. The trim removed 7 bases at V and 0 bases at J, leaving 5 bases unmatched. This CDR3 region has 15 residues. Germline V gene data show CDR1 as MNHNY and CDR2 as SVGAGI (reference sequence). DNA of the CDR3: TGTGCCAGCAACACCGGGACAGGCTCTGGAAACACCATATATTTT. Translated: CASNTGTGSGNTIYF.

As regards this clone: At the DNA level, this CDR3 is encoded by other sequences in the same sample as well. This sequence joins TRBV28 and TRBJ1-5, with D hard to call. Germline values: CDR1 MDHEN, CDR2 SYDVKM. The CDR3 is 12 residues long. The V end was cut by 3 bases, the J end by 1 base, with 1 base between. In DNA form, the CDR3 reads TGTGCCAGCAGTTTCAGCAATCAGCCCCAGCATTTT. It encodes CASSFSNQPQHF. Full variable domain (missing parts from reference TRBV28 and TRBJ1-5): DVKVTQSSRYLVKRTGEKVFLECVQDMDHENMFWYRQDPGLGLRLIYFSYDVKMKEKGDIPEGYSVSREKKERFSLILESASTNQTSMYLCASSFSNQPQHFGDGTRLSIL.

This sequence joins TRBV6-6 and TRBJ2-7; no reliable D call. CDR1 is MNHNY, CDR2 SVGAGI, per germline (reference sequence). V dropped 0 bases and J dropped 2 bases, with 2 bases sitting between them. This CDR3 region has 12 residues. The CDR3 nucleotides are TGTGCCAGCAGTTACTCGGCCTACGAGCAGTACTTC. The encoded protein is CASSYSAYEQYF.

In regard to this clone: The limits of the CDR3 on the DNA are not certain, so only TCRdb's listed CDR3 is given. The genes are TRBV3-1 (or the pseudogene TRBV3-2) and TRBJ2-1; the table names TRBD2, a call not compared with the DNA. The length of the CDR3 is 12 amino acids, counting both ends. The germline V gene encodes CDR1 LGHDT and CDR2 YNNKEL (reference sequence). The CDR3 reads CASSQVGGGNFF.

The rearrangement links TRBV24-1 to TRBJ2-2; weak D call: TRBD1 (6 bases). The CDR3 runs to 14 residues. Germline V gene lookup returns CDR1 KGHDR and CDR2 SFDVKD. Deletions cut 5 bases from V and 5 bases from J, with 11 bases between. In DNA form, the CDR3 reads TGTGCCACCAGTGTTGACAGGTTTACCGGGGAGCTGTTTTTT. Encoded protein: CATSVDRFTGELFF.

This chain uses TRBV18 with TRBJ2-7; 7 bases match TRBD1. The CDR3 is 15 amino acids. V gave up 5 bases and J gave up 5 bases; unmatched junction bases: 12. From germline, CDR1 is KGHSH and CDR2 LQKENI. As DNA, the CDR3 is TGTGCCAGCTCATCAAGACAGGGCTCGTGGGACGAGCAGTACTTC. Amino acids: CASSSRQGSWDEQYF.

DNA of the CDR3: TGTGCCAGCAGCGTCGGGTTGGTTAATGAGCAGTTCTTC. It encodes CASSVGLVNEQFF. The V and J genes are TRBV9 and TRBJ2-1; D is unclear. The ends were cut back, 2 bases at V and 7 bases at J, with 10 bases in the middle. Germline V gene sequence: CDR1 SGDLS, CDR2 YYNGEE. CDR3 length equals 13 residues.

Worth noting for this clone: The sample contains more than one DNA sequence encoding this CDR3. V usage is TRBV28 and J usage is TRBJ2-2; no definite D call. Germline lookup yields CDR1 MDHEN and CDR2 SYDVKM. The CDR3 loop spans 14 amino acids. V lost 2 bases, J lost 1 base, and 5 bases lay in between. CDR3 amino acids: CASSLDLNTGELFF. DNA for the CDR3: TGTGCCAGCAGTTTAGACCTGAACACCGGGGAGCTGTTTTTT.

This clone has a single count. V gene TRBV18 combines with J gene TRBJ2-7; D is perhaps TRBD1 (6 bases). V was clipped by 0 bases and J by 6 bases, with 6 bases between them. Germline-derived CDR1 and CDR2 are KGHSH and LQKENI. The CDR3 runs to 12 residues. The CDR3 DNA is TGTGCCAGCTCACCACCGGGGGCCGAGCAGTACTTC. Translated, it gives CASSPPGAEQYF. The full variable domain, rest sourced from reference TRBV18 and TRBJ2-7, is NAGVMQNPRHLVRRRGQEARLRCSPMKGHSHVYWYRQLPEEGLKFMVYLQKENIIDESGMPKERFSAEFPKEGPSILRIQQVVRGDSAAYFCASSPPGAEQYFGPGTRLTVT.

The chain carries TRBV5-1 and TRBJ2-3; D may correspond to TRBD1 or TRBD2 (5 bases each). The germline V gene encodes CDR1 SGHRS and CDR2 YFSETQ. This CDR3 is built from 15 residues. The V and J ends lost 1 base and 3 bases respectively, with 12 bases between them. The CDR3 protein is CASSLQGVRTDTQYF. The DNA for the CDR3 is TGCGCCAGCAGCTTGCAGGGAGTTCGGACAGATACGCAGTATTTT.

Comment on this clone: Other DNA sequences within the sample encode an identical CDR3. This chain links TRBV18 with TRBJ1-2, with D perhaps matching TRBD1 (6 bases). Germline V gene data show CDR1 as KGHSH and CDR2 as LQKENI. V shed 3 bases and J shed 2 bases, with 10 bases lying between them. CDR3 length: 14 residues. CDR3 protein: CASSPGTRNYGYTF. The DNA for the CDR3 is TGTGCCAGCTCACCCGGGACACGAAACTATGGCTACACCTTC.

The V and J genes are TRBV6-5 and TRBJ2-3, with 10 nucleotides matching TRBD2. Trimming took 2 bases from V and 4 from J; bases not matched to a gene: 6. The CDR3 has 16 residues. Germline V gives CDR1 MNHEY, CDR2 SVGAGI. The CDR3 coding sequence is TGTGCCAGCAGTTACCACATAGCGGGGGGTTCAGATACGCAGTATTTT. This gives the protein CASSYHIAGGSDTQYF.